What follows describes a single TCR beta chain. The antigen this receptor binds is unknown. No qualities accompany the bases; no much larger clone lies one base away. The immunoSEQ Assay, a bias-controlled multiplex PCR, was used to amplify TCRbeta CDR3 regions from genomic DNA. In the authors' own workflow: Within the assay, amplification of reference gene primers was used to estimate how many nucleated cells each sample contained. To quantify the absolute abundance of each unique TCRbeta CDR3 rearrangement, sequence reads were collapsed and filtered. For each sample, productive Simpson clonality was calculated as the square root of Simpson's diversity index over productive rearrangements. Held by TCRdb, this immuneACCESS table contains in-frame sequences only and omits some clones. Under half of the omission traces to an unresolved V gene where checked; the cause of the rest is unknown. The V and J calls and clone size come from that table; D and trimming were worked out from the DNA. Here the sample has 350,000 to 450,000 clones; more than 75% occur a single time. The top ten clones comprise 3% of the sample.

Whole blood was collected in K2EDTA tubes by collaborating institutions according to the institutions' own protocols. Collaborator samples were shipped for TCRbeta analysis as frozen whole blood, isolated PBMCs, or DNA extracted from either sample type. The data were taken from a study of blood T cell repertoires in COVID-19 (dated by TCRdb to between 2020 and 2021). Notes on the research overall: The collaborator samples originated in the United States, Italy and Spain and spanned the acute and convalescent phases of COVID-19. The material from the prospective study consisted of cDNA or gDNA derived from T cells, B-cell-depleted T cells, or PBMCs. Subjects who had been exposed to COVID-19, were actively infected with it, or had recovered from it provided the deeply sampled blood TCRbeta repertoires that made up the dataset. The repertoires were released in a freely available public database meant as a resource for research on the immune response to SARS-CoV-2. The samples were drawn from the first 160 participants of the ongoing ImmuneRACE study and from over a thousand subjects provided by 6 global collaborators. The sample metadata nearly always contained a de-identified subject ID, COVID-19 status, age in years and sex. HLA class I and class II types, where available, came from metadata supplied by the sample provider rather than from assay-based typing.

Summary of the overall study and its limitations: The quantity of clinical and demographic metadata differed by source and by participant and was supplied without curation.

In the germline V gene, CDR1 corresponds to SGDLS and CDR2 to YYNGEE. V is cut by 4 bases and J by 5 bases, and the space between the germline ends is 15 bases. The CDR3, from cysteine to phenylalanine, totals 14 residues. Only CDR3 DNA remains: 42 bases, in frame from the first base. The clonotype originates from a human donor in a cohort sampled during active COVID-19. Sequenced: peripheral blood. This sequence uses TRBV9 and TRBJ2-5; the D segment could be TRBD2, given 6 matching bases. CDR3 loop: CASSRGTEGETQYF. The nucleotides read TGTGCCAGCAGCAGGGGAACGGAGGGGGAGACCCAGTACTTC.